The rows below give T cell receptor beta chains drawn from one sample of a study of blood T cells in healthy people across ages. TCRdb re-called the 5' RACE reads with MiXCR, one entry per CDR3 protein. The data hold 780,000 or so distinct CDR3 sequences, with less than 70% observed a single time. What was sequenced was blood. All receptors come from a man of 80 years or more in good health. The conserved cysteine and the conserved F or W are not part of the CDR3 here.

cdr3_length v_call cdr3_aa
12 TRBV7-3 ASSLTAFDSPLH
15 TRBV5-1 ASSGGSVLASYNEQF
12 TRBV18 ASSPGLNQETQY
16 TRBV5-1 ASSLVASGRLDTGELF
11 TRBV10-3 AIRTSLGETQY
12 TRBV7-2 ASSTHRGLAEAF
13 TRBV12-3/TRBV12-4 ASSYSGRVYNEQF
14 TRBV4-2 ASSQDRQGYGYGYT
11 TRBV5-1 ASSNEGANVLT
12 TRBV29-1 SVTGRYGTDTQY
10 TRBV20-1 SARDIGNIQY
10 TRBV12-5 ASGLPSGTQY
12 TRBV27 ASSMGARLYGYT
12 TRBV25-1 ASSERARLHEQY
13 TRBV4-1 ASSPRGSLNTEAF
12 TRBV27 ASSITGTGYEQY
12 TRBV7-9 ASSFGQGNNEQY
10 TRBV27 ASWGQGRPAF
11 TRBV12-3/TRBV12-4 ASDRGIDNEQF
12 TRBV9 ASSVGGAPETQY
13 TRBV12-3/TRBV12-4 ASSLAQGQRDGYT
16 TRBV4-1 ASSQLYPDRGIYNEQF
14 TRBV7-2 ASSLEGGKYPYEQY
16 TRBV11-2 ASSRWRRAGEAYNEQF